This T cell receptor (beta chain) was identified in a study of cytomegalovirus exposure and HLA in healthy donors. V was cut by 4 bases and J by 2 bases, with 8 bases left in between. CDR1 is LNHDA, CDR2 SQIVND, per germline (reference sequence). The CDR3 consists of 13 residues. This PCR relied on a set of 60 Vbeta primers and 13 Jbeta primers. Profiling relied on immunoSEQ multiplex PCR, and the TCRdb table lists in-frame clones only, not all of them. The top ten clones hold approximately 2% of a sample with approximately 210,000 clones, around 90% of them seen once. Sequencing was carried out using PBMCs. The chain combines TRBV19 with TRBJ2-5; unclear D gene. The TCR sequence derives from a woman under 30 in good health and CMV-seronegative. CDR3 nucleotide sequence: TGTGCCAGTAGTAAACGGTTGCAAGAGACCCAGTACTTC. Translation gives CASSKRLQETQYF.